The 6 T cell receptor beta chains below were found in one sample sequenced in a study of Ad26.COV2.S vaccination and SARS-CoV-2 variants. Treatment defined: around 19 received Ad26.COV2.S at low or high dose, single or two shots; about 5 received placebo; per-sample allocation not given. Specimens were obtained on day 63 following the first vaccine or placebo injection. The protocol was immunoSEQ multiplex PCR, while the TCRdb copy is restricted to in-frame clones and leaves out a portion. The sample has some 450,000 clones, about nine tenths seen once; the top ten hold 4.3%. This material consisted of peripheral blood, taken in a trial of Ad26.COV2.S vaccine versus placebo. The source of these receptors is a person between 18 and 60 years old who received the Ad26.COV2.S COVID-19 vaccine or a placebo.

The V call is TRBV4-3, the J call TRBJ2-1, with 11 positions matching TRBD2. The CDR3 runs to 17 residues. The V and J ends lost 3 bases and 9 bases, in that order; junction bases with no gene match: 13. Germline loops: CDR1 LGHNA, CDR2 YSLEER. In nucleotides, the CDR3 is TGCGCCAGCAGCCAGGGCTTTAGCGGGAGGGTTTTAAGTGAGCAGTTCTTC. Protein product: CASSQGFSGRVLSEQFF.

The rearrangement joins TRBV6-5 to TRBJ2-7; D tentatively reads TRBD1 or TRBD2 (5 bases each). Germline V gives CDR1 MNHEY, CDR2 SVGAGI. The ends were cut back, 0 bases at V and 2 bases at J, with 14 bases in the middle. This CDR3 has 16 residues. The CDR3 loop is CASSYSRDLLTYEQYF. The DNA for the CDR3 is TGTGCCAGCAGTTACTCCCGGGACCTTCTTACCTACGAGCAGTACTTC.

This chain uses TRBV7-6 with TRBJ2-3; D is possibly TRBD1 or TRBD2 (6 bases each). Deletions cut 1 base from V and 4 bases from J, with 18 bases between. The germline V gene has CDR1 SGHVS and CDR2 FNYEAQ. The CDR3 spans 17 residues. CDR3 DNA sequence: TGTGCCAGCAGCTTAGAAGGTGGGGGGACAATGGCAGATACGCAGTATTTT. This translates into CASSLEGGGTMADTQYF.

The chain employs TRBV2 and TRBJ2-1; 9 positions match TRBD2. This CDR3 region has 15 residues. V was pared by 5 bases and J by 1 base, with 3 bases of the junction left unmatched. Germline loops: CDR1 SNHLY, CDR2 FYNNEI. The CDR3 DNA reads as TGTGCCAGCAGTTGGACTAGCGCGTCCTACAATGAGCAGTTCTTC. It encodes CASSWTSASYNEQFF.

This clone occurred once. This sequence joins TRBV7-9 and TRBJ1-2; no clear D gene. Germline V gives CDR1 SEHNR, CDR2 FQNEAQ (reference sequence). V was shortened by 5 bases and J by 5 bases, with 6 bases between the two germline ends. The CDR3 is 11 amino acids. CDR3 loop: CASSPGYGYTF. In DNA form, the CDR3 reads TGTGCCAGCAGCCCCGGGTATGGCTACACCTTC.

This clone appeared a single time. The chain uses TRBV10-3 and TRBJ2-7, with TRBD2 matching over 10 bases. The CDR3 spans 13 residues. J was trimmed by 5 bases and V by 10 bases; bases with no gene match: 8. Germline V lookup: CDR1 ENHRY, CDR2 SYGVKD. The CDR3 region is CATQAGGRDEQYF. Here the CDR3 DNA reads TGTGCCACCCAAGCGGGAGGGCGCGACGAGCAGTACTTC.